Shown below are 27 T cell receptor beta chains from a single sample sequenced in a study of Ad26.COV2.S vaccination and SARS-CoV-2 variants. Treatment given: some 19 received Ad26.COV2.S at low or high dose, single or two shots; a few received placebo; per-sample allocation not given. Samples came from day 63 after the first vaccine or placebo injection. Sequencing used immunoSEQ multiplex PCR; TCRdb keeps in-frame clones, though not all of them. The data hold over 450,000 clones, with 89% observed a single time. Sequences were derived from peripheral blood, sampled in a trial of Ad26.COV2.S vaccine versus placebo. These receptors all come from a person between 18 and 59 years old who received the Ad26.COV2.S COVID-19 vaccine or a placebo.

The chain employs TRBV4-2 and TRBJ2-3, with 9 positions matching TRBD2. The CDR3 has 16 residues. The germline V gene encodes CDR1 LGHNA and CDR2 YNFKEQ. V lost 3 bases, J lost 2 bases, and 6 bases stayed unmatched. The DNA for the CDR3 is TGTGCCAGCAGCCAGAGACTAGCGGCCCTCACAGATACGCAGTATTTT. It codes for CASSQRLAALTDTQYF.

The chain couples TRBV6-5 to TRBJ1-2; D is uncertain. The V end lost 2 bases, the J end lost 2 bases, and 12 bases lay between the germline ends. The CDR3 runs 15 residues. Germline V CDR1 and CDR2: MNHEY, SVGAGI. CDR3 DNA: TGTGCCAGCAGTTACGCGACACCCCCGAACTATGGCTACACCTTC. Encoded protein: CASSYATPPNYGYTF.

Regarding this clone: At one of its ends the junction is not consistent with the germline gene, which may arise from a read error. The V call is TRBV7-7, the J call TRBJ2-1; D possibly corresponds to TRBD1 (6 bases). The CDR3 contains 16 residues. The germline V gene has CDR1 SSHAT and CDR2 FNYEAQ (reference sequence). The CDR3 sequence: CASSKGVPASYNEQFF. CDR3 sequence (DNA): TGTGCTAGCAGCAAGGGGGTCCCAGCTTCCTACAATGAGCAGTTCTTC.

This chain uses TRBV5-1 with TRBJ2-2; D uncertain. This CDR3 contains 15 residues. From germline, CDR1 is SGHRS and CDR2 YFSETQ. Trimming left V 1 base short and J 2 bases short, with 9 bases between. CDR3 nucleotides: TGCGCCAGCAGCTTGTTAACCGCAAACACCGGGGAGCTGTTTTTT. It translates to CASSLLTANTGELFF.

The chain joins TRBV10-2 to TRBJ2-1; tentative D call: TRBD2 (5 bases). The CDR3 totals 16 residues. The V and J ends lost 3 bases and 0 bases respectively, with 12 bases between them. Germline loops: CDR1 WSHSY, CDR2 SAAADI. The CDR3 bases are TGCGCCAGCAGTGAACGAGGGCTGAGCTCCTACAATGAGCAGTTCTTC. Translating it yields CASSERGLSSYNEQFF.

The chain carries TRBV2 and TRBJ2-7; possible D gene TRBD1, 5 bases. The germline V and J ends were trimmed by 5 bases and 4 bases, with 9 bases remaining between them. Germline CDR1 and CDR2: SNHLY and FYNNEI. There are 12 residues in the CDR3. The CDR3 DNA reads TGTGCCAGCAGTTCCCAGGGTTACGAGCAGTACTTC. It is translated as CASSSQGYEQYF.

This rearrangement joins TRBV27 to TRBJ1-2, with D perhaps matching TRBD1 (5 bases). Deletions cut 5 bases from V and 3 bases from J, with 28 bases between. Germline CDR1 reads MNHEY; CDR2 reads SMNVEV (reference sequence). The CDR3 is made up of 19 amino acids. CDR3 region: CASSPGGVRAANSDYGYTF. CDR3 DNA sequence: TGTGCCAGCAGTCCCGGGGGGGTTCGCGCAGCAAATTCAGACTATGGCTACACCTTC.

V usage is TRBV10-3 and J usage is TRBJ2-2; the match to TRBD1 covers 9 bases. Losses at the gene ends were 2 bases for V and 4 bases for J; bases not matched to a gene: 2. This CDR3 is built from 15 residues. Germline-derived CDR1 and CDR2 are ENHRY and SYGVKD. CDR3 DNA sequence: TGTGCCATCAGTGAGGCGACAGGGGGCACCGGGGAGCTGTTTTTT. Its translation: CAISEATGGTGELFF.

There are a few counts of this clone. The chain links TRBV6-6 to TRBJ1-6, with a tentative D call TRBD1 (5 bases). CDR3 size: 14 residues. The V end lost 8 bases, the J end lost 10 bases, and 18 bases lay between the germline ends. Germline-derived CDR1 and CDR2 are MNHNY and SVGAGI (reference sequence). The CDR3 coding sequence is TGTGCCAGCGGGCCACGGGGGGGAGGATCACCCCTCCACTTT. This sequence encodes CASGPRGGGSPLHF.

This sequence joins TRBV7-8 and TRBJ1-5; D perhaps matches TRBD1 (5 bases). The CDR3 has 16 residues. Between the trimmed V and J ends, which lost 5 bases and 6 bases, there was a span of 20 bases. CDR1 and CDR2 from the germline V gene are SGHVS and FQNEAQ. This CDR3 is CASSPGTVIVRQPQHF. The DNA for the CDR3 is TGTGCCAGCAGCCCTGGGACCGTGATAGTTCGTCAGCCCCAGCATTTT.

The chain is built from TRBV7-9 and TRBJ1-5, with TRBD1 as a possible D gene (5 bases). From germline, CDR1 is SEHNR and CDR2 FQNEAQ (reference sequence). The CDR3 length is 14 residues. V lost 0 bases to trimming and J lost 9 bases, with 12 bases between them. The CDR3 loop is CASSLAQGFGPQHF. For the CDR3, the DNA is TGTGCCAGCAGCTTAGCCCAGGGTTTTGGGCCCCAGCATTTT.

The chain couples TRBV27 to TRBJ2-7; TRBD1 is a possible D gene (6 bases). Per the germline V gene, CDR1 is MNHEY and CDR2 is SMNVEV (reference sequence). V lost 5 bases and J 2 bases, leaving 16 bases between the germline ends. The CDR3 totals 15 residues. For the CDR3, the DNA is TGTGCCAGCAGTCCTCGGCCTGACAGGACCTACGAGCAGTACTTC. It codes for CASSPRPDRTYEQYF.

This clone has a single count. This CDR3 is CASHRSGTGPNYEQYF. CDR3 DNA sequence: TGTGCCAGTCACAGGTCCGGGACAGGGCCAAACTACGAGCAGTACTTC. The J gene is TRBJ2-7, the V gene TRBV19; 9 positions match TRBD1. Germline V gene data show CDR1 as LNHDA and CDR2 as SQIVND (reference sequence). The CDR3 is 16 residues long. V shed 8 bases and J 3 bases; nucleotides not matched to a gene: 14.

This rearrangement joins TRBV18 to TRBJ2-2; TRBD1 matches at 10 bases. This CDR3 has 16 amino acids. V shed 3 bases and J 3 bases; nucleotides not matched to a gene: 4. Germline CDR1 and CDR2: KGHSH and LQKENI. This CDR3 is CASSPRQGADTGELFF. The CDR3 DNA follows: TGTGCCAGCTCACCGAGACAGGGGGCGGACACCGGGGAGCTGTTTTTT.

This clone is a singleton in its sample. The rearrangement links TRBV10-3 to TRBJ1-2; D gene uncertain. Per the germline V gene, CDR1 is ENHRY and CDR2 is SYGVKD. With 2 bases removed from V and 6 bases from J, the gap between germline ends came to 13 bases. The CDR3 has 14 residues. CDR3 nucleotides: TGTGCCATCAGTGAGAAGCGGACGGGGAATGGCTACACCTTC. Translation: CAISEKRTGNGYTF.

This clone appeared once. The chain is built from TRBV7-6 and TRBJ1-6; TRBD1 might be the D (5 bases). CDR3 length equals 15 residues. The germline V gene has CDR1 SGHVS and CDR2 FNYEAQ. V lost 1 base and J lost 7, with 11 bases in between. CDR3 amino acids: CASSLEGRVNSPLHF. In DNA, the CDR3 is TGTGCCAGCAGCTTAGAAGGCAGGGTGAATTCACCCCTCCACTTT.

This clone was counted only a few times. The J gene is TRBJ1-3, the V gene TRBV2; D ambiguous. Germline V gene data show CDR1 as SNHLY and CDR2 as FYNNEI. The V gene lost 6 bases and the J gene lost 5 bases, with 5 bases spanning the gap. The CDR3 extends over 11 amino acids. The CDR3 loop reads CASSQRNTIYF. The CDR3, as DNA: TGTGCCAGCAGCCAGAGAAACACCATATATTTT.

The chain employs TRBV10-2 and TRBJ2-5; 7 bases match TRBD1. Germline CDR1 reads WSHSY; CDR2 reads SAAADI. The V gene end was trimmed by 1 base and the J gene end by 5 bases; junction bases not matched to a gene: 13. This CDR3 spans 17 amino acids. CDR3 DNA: TGCGCCAGCAGTGAGTTGGATTTACAGGGGTTTAGGGAGACCCAGTACTTC. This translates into CASSELDLQGFRETQYF.

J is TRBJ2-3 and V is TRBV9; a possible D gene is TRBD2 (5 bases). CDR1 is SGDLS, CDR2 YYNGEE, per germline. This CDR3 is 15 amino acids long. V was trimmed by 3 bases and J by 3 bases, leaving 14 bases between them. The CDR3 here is CASSATLTGTDTQYF. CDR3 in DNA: TGTGCCAGCAGCGCCACTTTAACGGGGACAGATACGCAGTATTTT.

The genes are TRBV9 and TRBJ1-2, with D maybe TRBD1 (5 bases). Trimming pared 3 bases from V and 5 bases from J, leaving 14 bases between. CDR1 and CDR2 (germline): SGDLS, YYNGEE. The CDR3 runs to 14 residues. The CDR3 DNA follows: TGTGCCAGCAGCGCGCGACAGAGGAATTATGGCTACACCTTC. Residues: CASSARQRNYGYTF.

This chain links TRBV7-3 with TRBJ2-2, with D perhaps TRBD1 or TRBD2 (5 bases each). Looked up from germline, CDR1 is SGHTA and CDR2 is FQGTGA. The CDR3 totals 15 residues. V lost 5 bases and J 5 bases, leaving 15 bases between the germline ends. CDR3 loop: CASSKGLGATGELFF. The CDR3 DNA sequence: TGTGCCAGCAGCAAGGGGTTGGGAGCAACCGGGGAGCTGTTTTTT.

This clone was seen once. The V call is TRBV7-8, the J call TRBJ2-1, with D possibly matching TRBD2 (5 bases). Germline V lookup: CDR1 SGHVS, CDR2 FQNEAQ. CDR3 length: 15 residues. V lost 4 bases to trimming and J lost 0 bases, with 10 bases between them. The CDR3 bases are TGTGCCAGCAGCTCAGAGCGGAGCTCCTACAATGAGCAGTTCTTC. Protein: CASSSERSSYNEQFF.

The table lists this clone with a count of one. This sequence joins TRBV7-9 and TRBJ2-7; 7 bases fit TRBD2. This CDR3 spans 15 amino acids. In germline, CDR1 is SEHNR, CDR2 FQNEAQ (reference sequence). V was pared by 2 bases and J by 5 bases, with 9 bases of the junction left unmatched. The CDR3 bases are TGTGCCAGCAGCTTATCCGGGGGAGGGGTCCACGAGCAGTACTTC. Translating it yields CASSLSGGGVHEQYF.

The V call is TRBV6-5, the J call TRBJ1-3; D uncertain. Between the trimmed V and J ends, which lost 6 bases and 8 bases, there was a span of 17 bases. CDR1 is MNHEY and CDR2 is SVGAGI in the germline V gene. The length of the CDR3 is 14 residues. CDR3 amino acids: CASSRTNTADTIYF. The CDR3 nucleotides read TGTGCCAGCAGCCGTACTAACACGGCGGACACCATATATTTT.

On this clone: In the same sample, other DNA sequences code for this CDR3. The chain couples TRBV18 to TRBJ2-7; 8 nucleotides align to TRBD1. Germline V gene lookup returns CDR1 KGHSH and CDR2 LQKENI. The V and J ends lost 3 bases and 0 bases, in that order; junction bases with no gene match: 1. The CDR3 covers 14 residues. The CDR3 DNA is TGTGCCAGCTCACCTGGGACAGGCTCCTACGAGCAGTACTTC. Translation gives CASSPGTGSYEQYF.

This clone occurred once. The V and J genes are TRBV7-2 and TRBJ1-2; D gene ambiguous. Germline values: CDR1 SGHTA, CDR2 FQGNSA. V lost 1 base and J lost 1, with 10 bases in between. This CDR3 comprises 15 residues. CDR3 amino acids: CASSLGVGLNYGYTF. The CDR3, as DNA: TGTGCCAGCAGCTTAGGTGTAGGCCTTAACTATGGCTACACCTTC.

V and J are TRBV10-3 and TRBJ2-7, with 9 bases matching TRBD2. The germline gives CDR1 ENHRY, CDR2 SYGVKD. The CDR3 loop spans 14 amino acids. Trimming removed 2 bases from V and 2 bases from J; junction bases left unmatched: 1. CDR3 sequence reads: CAISEASGTYEQYF. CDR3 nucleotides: TGTGCCATCAGTGAGGCTAGCGGGACCTACGAGCAGTACTTC.